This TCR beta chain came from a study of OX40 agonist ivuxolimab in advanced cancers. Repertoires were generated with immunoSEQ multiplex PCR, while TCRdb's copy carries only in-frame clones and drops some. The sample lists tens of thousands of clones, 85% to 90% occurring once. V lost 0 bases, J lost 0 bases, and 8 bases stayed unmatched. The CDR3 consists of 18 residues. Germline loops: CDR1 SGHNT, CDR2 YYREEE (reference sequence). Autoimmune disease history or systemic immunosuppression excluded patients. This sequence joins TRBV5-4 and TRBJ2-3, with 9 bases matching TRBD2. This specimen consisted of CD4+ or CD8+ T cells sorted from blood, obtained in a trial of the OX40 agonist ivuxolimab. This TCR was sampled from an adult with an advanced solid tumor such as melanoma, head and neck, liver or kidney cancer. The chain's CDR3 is CASSLGLAGLTSTDTQYF. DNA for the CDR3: TGTGCCAGCAGCTTGGGGCTAGCGGGGCTTACTAGCACAGATACGCAGTATTTT.